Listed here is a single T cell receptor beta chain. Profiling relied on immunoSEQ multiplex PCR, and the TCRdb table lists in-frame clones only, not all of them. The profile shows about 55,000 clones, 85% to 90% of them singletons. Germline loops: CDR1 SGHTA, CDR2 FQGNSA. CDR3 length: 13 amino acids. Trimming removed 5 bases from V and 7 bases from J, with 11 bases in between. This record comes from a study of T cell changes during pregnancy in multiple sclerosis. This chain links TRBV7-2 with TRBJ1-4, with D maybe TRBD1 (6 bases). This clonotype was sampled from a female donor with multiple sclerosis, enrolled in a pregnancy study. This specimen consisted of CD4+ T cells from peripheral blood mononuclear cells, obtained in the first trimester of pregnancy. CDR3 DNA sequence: TGTGCCAGCAGCCAGACAGGTTTTGAAAAACTGTTTTTT. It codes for CASSQTGFEKLFF.